One T cell receptor beta chain is described in this entry. This record comes from a study of breast tumors, draining lymph nodes, adjacent tissues. Samples came from axillary lymph nodes draining the breast cancer. MiXCR, applied by TCRdb to the multiplex PCR reads, yields one record per CDR3 protein. The sample shows 200,000 to 250,000 distinct CDR3 sequences, less than 45% of them seen only once. The clonotype comes from a female donor with breast cancer. Some clones in this sample may be carry-over from other donors' samples. The sequencing sample was made of axillary lymph node tissue.

The CDR3 coding sequence is TGCAGTGCTGGACTAGCGGGAGTGGGGGAGCTGTTTTTT. Residues: CSAGLAGVGELFF. The chain combines TRBV20-1 with TRBJ2-2; 13 bases match TRBD2. CDR3 length: 13 amino acids. After removal of 5 bases from V and 8 bases from J, the junction contained 2 bases not matched to a gene. CDR1 and CDR2 (germline): DFQATT, SNEGSKA (reference sequence).